This T cell receptor beta chain was obtained from a study of control samples from healthy donors and cancer patients. TCRdb keeps only in-frame clones here, not all; method: immunoSEQ multiplex PCR. The table lists approximately 100,000 clones, more than 75% of them singletons. This sequence was found in a middle-aged woman in good health. Sequencing input: blood.

The CDR3 DNA is TGCAGCACCAGTCCGACAGGGGGCCGAGATACGCAGTATTTT. This gives the protein CSTSPTGGRDTQYF. The V call is TRBV29-1, the J call TRBJ2-3; 10 bases fit TRBD1. The trim removed 8 bases at V and 5 bases at J, leaving 10 bases unmatched. The V gene's germline CDR1 is SQVTM and CDR2 ANQGSEA. The CDR3 extends over 14 amino acids.